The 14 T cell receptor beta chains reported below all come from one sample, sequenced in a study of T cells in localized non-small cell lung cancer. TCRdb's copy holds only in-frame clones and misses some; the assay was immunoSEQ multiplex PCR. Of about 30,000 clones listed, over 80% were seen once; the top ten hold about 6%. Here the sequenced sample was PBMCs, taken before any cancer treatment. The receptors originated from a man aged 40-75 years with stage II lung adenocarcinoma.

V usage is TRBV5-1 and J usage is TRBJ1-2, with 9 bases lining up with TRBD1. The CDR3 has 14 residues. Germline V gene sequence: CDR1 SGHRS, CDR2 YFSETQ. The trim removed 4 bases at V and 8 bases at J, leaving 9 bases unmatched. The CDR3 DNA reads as TGCGCCAGCAGCCCGAGACAGGGGGAAGGAGGCTACACCTTC. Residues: CASSPRQGEGGYTF.

The CDR3 DNA sequence: TGCGCCAGCCGCCATTCACCGGGGGAGGACTACGAGCAGTACTTC. Amino acids: CASRHSPGEDYEQYF. V usage is TRBV5-1 and J usage is TRBJ2-7; D might be TRBD2 (6 bases). V gave up 7 bases and J gave up 3 bases, with 20 bases separating them. Germline V lookup: CDR1 SGHRS, CDR2 YFSETQ. This CDR3 spans 15 amino acids.

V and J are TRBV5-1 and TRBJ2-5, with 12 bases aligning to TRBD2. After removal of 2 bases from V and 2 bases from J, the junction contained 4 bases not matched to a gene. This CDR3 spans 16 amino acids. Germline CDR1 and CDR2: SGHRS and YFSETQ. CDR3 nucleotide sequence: TGCGCCAGCAGCTTTCTAGCGGGAGGGGGACAAGAGACCCAGTACTTC. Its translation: CASSFLAGGGQETQYF.

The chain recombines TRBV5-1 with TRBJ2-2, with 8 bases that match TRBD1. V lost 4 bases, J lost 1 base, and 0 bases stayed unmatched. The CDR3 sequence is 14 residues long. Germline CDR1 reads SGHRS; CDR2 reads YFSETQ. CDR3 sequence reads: CASSGTGNTGELFF. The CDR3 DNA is TGCGCCAGCAGCGGGACAGGGAACACCGGGGAGCTGTTTTTT.

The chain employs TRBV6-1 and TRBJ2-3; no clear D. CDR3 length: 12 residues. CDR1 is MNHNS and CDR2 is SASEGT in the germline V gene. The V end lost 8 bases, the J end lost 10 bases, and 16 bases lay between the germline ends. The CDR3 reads CASSQGYPSQYF. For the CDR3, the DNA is TGTGCCAGCTCTCAAGGATATCCCTCGCAGTATTTT.

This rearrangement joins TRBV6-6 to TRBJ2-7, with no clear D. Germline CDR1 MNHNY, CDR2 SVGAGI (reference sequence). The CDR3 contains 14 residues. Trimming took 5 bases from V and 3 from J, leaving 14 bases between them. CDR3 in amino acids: CASSHPGQFYEQYF. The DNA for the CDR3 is TGTGCCAGCAGTCACCCGGGCCAATTCTACGAGCAGTACTTC.

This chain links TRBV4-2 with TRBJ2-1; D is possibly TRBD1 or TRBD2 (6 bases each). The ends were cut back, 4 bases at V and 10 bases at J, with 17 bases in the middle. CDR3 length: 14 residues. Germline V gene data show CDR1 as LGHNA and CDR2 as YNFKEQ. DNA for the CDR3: TGTGCCAGCAGCCGGGGGGCAGGGGCTGTGGAGCAGTTCTTC. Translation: CASSRGAGAVEQFF.

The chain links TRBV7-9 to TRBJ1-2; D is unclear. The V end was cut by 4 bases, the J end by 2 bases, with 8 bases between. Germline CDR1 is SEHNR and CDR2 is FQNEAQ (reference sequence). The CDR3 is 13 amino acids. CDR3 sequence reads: CASSSVPNYGYTF. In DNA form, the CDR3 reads TGTGCCAGCAGCTCGGTCCCGAACTATGGCTACACCTTC.

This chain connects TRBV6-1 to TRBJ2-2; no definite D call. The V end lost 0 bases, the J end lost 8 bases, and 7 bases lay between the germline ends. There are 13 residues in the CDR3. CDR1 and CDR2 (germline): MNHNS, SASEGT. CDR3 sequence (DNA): TGTGCCAGCAGTGAAGCGCTTCGAGGGGAGCTGTTTTTT. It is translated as CASSEALRGELFF.

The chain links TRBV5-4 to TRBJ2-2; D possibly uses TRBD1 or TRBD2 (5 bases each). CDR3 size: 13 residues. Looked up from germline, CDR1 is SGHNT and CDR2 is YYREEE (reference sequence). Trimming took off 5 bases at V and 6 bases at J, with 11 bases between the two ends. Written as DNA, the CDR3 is TGTGCCAGCAGACTGGGGGTAGCCGGGGAGCTGTTTTTT. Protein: CASRLGVAGELFF. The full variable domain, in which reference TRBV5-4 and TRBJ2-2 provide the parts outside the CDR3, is ETGVTQSPTHLIKTRGQQVTLRCSSQSGHNTVSWYQQALGQGPQFIFQYYREEENGRGNFPPRFSGLQFPNYSSELNVNALELDDSALYLCASRLGVAGELFFGEGSRLTVL.

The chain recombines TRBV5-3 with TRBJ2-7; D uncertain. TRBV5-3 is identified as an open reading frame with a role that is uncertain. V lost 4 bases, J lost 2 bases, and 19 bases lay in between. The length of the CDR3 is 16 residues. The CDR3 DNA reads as TGTGCCAGAAGCCATTCCGACGTAGGGTTTCCCTACGAGCAGTACTTC. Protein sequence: CARSHSDVGFPYEQYF.

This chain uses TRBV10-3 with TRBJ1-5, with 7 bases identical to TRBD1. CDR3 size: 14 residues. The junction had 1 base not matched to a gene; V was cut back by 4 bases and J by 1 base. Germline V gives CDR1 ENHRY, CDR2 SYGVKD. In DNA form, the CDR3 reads TGTGCCATCAGTGCGACAGGGAGCAATCAGCCCCAGCATTTT. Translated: CAISATGSNQPQHF.

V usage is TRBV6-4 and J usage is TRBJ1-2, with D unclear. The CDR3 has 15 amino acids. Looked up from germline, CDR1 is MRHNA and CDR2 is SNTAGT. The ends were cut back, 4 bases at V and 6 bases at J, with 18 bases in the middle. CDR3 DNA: TGTGCCAGCAGTGCCGAAAGTTGGGGAGAGAATGGCTACACCTTC. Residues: CASSAESWGENGYTF.

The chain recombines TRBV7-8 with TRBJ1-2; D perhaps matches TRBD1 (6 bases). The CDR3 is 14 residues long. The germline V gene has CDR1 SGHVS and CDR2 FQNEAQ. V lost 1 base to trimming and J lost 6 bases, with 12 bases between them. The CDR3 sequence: CASSLEERGHGYTF. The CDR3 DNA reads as TGTGCCAGCAGCTTAGAAGAACGGGGGCATGGCTACACCTTC. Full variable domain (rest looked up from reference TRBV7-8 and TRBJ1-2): GAGVSQSPRYKVAKRGQDVALRCDPISGHVSLFWYQQALGQGPEFLTYFQNEAQLDKSGLPSDRFFAERPEGSVSTLKIQRTQQEDSAVYLCASSLEERGHGYTFGSGTRLTVV.